Here is one T cell receptor (beta chain) with its context. CDR3 length: 14 residues. Trimming left V 4 bases short and J 2 bases short, with 10 bases between. Germline V gene data show CDR1 as LNHDA and CDR2 as SQIVND (reference sequence). The data belong to a study of blood T cell repertoires in COVID-19. Study details: T cells, B-cell-depleted T cells, or PBMCs supplied cDNA or gDNA.

Produced via immunoSEQ multiplex PCR; TCRdb's table is partial and in-frame only. Altogether 90,000 or so clones are present, around 86% being singletons, with the ten largest covering approximately 3.1%. This sequence joins TRBV19 and TRBJ2-3; D perhaps matches TRBD2 (5 bases). This receptor was obtained from a woman aged 70 to 79 with acute or convalescent COVID-19. The specimen sequenced was peripheral blood. The CDR3 DNA sequence: TGTGCCAGTAGTACGGGGTTATCCACAGATACGCAGTATTTT. It is translated as CASSTGLSTDTQYF.